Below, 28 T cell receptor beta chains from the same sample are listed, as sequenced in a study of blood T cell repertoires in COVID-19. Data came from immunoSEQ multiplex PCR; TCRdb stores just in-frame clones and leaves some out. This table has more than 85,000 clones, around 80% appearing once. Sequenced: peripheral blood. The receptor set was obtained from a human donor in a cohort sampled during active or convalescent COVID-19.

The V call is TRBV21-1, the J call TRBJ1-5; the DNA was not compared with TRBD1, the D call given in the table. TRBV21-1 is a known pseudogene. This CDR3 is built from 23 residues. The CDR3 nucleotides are TGTGCCAGCAGCAAAGTTTTGAGCGTGCCGGGACAGGGGGCCTCTTATAGCAATCAGCCCCAGCATTTT. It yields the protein CASSKVLSVPGQGASYSNQPQHF.

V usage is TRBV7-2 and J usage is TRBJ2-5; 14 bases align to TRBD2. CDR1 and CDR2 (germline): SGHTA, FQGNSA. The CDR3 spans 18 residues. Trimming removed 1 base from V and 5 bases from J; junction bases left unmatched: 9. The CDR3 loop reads CASSLVVGTSGRGETQYF. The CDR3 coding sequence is TGTGCCAGCAGCTTAGTGGTAGGGACTAGCGGGAGAGGTGAGACCCAGTACTTC.

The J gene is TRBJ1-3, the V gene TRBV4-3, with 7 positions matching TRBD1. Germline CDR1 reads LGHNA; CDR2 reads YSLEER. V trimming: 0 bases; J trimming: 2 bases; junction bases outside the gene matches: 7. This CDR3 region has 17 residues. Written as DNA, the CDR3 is TGCGCCAGCAGCCAAGATTTGATAGGGGGCGCTGGAAACACCATATATTTT. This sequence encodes CASSQDLIGGAGNTIYF.

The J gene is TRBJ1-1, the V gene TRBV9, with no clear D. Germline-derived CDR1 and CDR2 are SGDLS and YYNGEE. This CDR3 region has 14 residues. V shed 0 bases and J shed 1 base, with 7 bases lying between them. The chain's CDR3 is CASSVVSGNTEAFF. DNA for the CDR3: TGTGCCAGCAGCGTAGTCTCGGGGAACACTGAAGCTTTCTTT.

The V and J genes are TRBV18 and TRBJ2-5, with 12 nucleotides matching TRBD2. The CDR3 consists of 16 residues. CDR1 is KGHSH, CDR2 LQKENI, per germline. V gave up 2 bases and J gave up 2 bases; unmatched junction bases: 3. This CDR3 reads CASSPGLAGPQETQYF. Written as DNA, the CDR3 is TGTGCCAGCTCACCAGGACTAGCGGGGCCACAAGAGACCCAGTACTTC.

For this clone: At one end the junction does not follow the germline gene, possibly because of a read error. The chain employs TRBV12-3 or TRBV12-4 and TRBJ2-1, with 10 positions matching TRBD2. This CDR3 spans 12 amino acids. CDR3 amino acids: CASSESGGAEIF. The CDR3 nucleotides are TGTGCCAGCAGCGAGAGCGGGGGGGCTGAAATCTTC.

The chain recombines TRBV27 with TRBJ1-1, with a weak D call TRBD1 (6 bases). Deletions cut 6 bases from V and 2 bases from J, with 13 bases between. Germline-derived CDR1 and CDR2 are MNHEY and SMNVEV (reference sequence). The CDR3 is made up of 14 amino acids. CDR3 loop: CASSQSRGNTEAFF. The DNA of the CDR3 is TGTGCCAGCAGCCAATCCAGGGGCAACACTGAAGCTTTCTTT.

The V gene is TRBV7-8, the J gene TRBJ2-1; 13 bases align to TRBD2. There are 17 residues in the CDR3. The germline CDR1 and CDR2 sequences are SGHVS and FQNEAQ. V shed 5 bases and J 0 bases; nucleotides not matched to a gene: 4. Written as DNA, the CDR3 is TGTGCCAGCAGCCGCCGGACTAGCGGGAGCTCCTACAATGAGCAGTTCTTC. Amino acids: CASSRRTSGSSYNEQFF. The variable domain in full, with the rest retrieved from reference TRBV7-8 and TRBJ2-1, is GAGVSQSPRYKVAKRGQDVALRCDPISGHVSLFWYQQALGQGPEFLTYFQNEAQLDKSGLPSDRFFAERPEGSVSTLKIQRTQQEDSAVYLCASSRRTSGSSYNEQFFGPGTRLTVL.

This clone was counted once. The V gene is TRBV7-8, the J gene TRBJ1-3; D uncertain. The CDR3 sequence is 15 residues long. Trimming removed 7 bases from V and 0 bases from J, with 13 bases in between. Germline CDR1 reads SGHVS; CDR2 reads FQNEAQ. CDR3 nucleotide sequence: TGTGCCAGCACCGCAGTGGGCAGCTCTGGAAACACCATATATTTT. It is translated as CASTAVGSSGNTIYF.

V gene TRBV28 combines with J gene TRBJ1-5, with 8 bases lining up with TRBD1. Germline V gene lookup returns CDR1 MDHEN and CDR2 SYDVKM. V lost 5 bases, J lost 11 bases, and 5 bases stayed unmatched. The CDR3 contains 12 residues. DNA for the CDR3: TGTGCCAGCAGTCTCGGACAGGGCACCCAGCATTTT. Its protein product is CASSLGQGTQHF.

The CDR3 reads CATSRRNNPNRWYF. In DNA, the CDR3 is TGTGCCACCAGCCGGCGGAATAACCCCAATCGTTGGTATTTT. The chain has TRBV15 and TRBJ2-3; D not resolved. Germline loops: CDR1 LNHNV, CDR2 YYDKDF (reference sequence). The CDR3 consists of 14 residues. Trimming shortened V by 5 bases and J by 14 bases, and 23 bases separated the two germline ends.

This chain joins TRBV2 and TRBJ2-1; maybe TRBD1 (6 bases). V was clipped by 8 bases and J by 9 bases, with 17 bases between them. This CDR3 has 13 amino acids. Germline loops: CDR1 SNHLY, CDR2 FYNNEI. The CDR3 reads CASPPPQGSEQFF. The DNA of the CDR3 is TGTGCCAGCCCCCCGCCCCAGGGGTCTGAGCAGTTCTTC.

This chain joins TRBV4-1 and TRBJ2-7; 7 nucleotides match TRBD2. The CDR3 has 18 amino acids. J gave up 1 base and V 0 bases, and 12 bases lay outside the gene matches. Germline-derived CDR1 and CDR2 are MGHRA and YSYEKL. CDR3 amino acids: CASSQDLGKRTRSYEQYF. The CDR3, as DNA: TGCGCCAGCAGCCAAGACCTAGGGAAAAGGACTAGGTCCTACGAGCAGTACTTC.

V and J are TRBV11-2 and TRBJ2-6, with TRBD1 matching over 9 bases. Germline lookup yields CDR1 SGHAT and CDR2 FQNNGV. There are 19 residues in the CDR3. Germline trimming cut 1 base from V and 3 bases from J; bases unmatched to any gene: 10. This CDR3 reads CASSLVGGQGLNGANVLTF. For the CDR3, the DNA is TGTGCCAGCAGCTTAGTCGGTGGACAGGGGCTCAATGGGGCCAACGTCCTGACTTTC.

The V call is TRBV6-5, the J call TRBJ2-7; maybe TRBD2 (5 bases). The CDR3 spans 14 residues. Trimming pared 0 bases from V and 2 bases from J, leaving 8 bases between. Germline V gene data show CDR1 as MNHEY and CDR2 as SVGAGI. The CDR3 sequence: CASSYSRGPYEQYF. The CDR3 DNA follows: TGTGCCAGCAGTTACTCGCGAGGGCCCTACGAGCAGTACTTC.

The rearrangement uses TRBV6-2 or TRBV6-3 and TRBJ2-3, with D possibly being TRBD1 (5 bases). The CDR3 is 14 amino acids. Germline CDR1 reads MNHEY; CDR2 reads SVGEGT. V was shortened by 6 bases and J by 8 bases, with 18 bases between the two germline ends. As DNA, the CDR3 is TGTGCCAGCAGCGACAGTCCCCCGTTCGGTACGCAGTATTTT. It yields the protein CASSDSPPFGTQYF.

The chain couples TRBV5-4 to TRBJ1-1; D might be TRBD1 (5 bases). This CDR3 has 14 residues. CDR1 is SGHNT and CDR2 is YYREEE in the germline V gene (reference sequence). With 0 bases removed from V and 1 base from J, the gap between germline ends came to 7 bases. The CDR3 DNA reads TGTGCCAGCAGCTTGGCCAGGGAGAACACTGAAGCTTTCTTT. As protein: CASSLARENTEAFF.

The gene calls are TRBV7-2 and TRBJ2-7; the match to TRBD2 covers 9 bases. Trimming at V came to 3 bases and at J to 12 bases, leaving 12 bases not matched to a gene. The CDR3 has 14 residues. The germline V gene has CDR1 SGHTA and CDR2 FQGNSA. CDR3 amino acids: CASSFGGTSPTVYF. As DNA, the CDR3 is TGTGCCAGCAGCTTTGGAGGGACTAGCCCTACCGTGTACTTC.

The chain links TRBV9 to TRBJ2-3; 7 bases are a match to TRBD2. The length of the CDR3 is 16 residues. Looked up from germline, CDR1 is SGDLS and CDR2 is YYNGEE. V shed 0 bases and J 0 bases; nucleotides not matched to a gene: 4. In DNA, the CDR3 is TGTGCCAGCAGCGTAGAGGGAGGGACTAGCACAGATACGCAGTATTTT. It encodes CASSVEGGTSTDTQYF. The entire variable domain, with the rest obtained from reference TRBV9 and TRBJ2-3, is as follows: DSGVTQTPKHLITATGQRVTLRCSPRSGDLSVYWYQQSLDQGLQFLIQYYNGEERAKGNILERFSAQQFPDLHSELNLSSLELGDSALYFCASSVEGGTSTDTQYFGPGTRLTVL.

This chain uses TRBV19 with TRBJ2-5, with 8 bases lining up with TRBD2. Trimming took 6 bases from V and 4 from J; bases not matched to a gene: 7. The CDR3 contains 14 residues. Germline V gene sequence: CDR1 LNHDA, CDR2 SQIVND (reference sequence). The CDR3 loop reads CASSYSGMRETQYF. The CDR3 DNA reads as TGTGCCAGTAGCTATAGCGGGATGAGAGAGACCCAGTACTTC.

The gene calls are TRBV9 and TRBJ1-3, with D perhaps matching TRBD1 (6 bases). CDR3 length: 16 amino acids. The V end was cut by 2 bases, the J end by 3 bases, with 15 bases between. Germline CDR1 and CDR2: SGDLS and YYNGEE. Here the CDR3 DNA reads TGTGCCAGCAGCGTGGCACAGGGAAGCTTTGGAAACACCATATATTTT. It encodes CASSVAQGSFGNTIYF. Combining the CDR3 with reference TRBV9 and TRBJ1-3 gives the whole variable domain DSGVTQTPKHLITATGQRVTLRCSPRSGDLSVYWYQQSLDQGLQFLIQYYNGEERAKGNILERFSAQQFPDLHSELNLSSLELGDSALYFCASSVAQGSFGNTIYFGEGSWLTVV.

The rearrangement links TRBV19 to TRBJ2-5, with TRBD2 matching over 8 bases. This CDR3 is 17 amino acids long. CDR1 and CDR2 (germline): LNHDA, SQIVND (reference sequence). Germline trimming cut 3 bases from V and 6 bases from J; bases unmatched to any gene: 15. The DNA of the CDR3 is TGTGCCAGTAGTATCCCCGGACTAGCCCACGAGGGGAAGACCCAGTACTTC. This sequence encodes CASSIPGLAHEGKTQYF.

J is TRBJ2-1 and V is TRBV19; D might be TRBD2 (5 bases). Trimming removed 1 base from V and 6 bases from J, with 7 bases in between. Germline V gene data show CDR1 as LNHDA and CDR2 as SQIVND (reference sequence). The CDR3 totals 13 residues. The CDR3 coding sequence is TGTGCCAGTAGTATAGGGGCGGGCAATGAGCAGTTCTTC. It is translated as CASSIGAGNEQFF.

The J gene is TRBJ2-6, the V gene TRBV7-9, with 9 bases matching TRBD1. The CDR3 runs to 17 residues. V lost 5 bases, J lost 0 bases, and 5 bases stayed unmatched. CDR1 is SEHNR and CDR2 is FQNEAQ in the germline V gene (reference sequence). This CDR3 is CASSRTGASSGANVLTF. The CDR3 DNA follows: TGTGCCAGCAGCCGGACAGGGGCCAGCTCTGGGGCCAACGTCCTGACTTTC. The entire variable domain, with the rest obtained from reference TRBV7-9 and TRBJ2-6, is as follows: DTGVSQNPRHKITKRGQNVTFRCDPISEHNRLYWYRQTLGQGPEFLTYFQNEAQLEKSRLLSDRFSAERPKGSFSTLEIQRTEQGDSAMYLCASSRTGASSGANVLTFGAGSRLTVL.

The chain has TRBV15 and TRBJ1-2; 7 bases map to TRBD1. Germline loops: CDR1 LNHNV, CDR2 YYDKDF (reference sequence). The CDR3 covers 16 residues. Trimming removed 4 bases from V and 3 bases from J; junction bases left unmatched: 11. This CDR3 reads CATSKKQGLGDYGYTF. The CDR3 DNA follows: TGTGCCACCAGCAAAAAACAGGGGCTCGGGGACTATGGCTACACCTTC.

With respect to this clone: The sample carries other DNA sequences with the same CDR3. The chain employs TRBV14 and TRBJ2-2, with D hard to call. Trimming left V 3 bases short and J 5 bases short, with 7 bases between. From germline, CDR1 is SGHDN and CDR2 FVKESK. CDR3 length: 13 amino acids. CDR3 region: CASSQQTTGELFF. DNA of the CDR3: TGTGCCAGCAGCCAGCAAACTACCGGGGAGCTGTTTTTT.

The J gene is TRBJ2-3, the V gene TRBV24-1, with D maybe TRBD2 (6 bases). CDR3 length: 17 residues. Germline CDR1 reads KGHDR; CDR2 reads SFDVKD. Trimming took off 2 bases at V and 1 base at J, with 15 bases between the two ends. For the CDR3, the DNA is TGTGCCACCAGTGATTGGGGGGACGGTTCAGGCACAGATACGCAGTATTTT. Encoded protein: CATSDWGDGSGTDTQYF.

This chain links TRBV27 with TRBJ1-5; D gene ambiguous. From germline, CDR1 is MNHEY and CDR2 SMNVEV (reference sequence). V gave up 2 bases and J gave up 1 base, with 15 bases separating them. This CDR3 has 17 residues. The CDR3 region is CASSLRLERVSNQPQHF. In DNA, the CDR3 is TGTGCCAGCAGTTTAAGGCTGGAGAGGGTAAGCAATCAGCCCCAGCATTTT.